A selection of T cell receptor beta chains follows, all from one sample in a study of Ad26.COV2.S vaccination and SARS-CoV-2 variants. TCRdb's copy holds only in-frame clones and misses some; the assay was immunoSEQ multiplex PCR. This table holds about 470,000 clones, roughly 91% found once. Here the sequenced sample was peripheral blood, taken in a trial of Ad26.COV2.S vaccine versus placebo. All receptors come from a person between 18 and 59 years old who received the Ad26.COV2.S COVID-19 vaccine or a placebo. Each CDR3 is given with its conserved first and last residue. D genes are given only for firm matches. Only part of the rows carry a size: once, few, many, or a class if the clone is expanded.

D: .
size: once
V: TRBV6-2/TRBV6-3
J: TRBJ2-7
DNA: TGTGCCAGCAGTTTCTTAGCCGGCTTGATCGAGGTCGAGCAGTACTTC
CDR3: CASSFLAGLIEVEQYF

D: .
size: .
V: TRBV7-2
J: TRBJ2-7
DNA: TGTGCCAGCAGCTTAGTAGGGACACCCACCTACGAGCAGTACTTC
CDR3: CASSLVGTPTYEQYF

D: TRBD1
size: .
V: TRBV24-1
J: TRBJ1-3
DNA: TGTGCCACCAGTGACGGGACAGGGGCGAGGGGAAACACCATATATTTT
CDR3: CATSDGTGARGNTIYF

D: .
size: .
V: TRBV7-9
J: TRBJ2-3
DNA: TGTGCCAGCAGCTTAGGAGCCCTTCGCACAGATACGCAGTATTTT
CDR3: CASSLGALRTDTQYF

D: .
size: .
V: TRBV19
J: TRBJ2-3
DNA: TGTGCCACCTCCCTCGACGGATTCGGTTTAGATACGCAGTATTTT
CDR3: CATSLDGFGLDTQYF

D: .
size: .
V: TRBV12-3/TRBV12-4
J: TRBJ1-5
DNA: TGTGCCAGCAGTTTTGCTCTGGTTCAGCCCCAGCATTTT
CDR3: CASSFALVQPQHF

D: .
size: .
V: TRBV20-1
J: TRBJ2-5
DNA: TGCAGTGCAGAATACCAAGAGACCCAGTACTTC
CDR3: CSAEYQETQYF

D: .
size: .
V: TRBV11-1
J: TRBJ2-2
DNA: TGTGCCAGCAGCCCGAGAACTGCGAACACCGGGGAGCTGTTTTTT
CDR3: CASSPRTANTGELFF

D: TRBD2
size: .
V: TRBV28
J: TRBJ2-3
DNA: TGTGCCAGCAGTTTATTTAAGCGGGAGCAAAACACAGATACGCAGTATTTT
CDR3: CASSLFKREQNTDTQYF

D: .
size: .
V: TRBV5-6
J: TRBJ1-1
DNA: TGTGCCAGCAGCCTGTCTCCAGGGAACACTGAAGCTTTCTTT
CDR3: CASSLSPGNTEAFF

D: .
size: .
V: TRBV5-6
J: TRBJ1-2
DNA: TGTGCCAGCAGCTTATCCGGGACTGACTATGGCTACACCTTC
CDR3: CASSLSGTDYGYTF

D: .
size: .
V: TRBV20-1
J: TRBJ1-3
DNA: TGCAGTGCTAGTCTGGGGGGAAACACCATATATTTT
CDR3: CSASLGGNTIYF

D: .
size: .
V: TRBV9
J: TRBJ2-6
DNA: TGTGCCAGCAGCCTTTGGGGACGTTTGGGGAGCGGCACTACTCTTTCTGGGGCCAACGTCCTGACTTTC
CDR3: CASSLWGRLGSGTTLSGANVLTF

D: TRBD2
size: .
V: TRBV7-3
J: TRBJ2-2
DNA: TGTGCCAGCAGCTTAAAACTAGCGGGAGAGGCCGGGGAGCTGTTTTTT
CDR3: CASSLKLAGEAGELFF

D: TRBD1
size: .
V: TRBV6-6
J: TRBJ1-6
DNA: TGTGCCAGCAGTGACAGGGTAGCCAATTCACCCCTCCACTTT
CDR3: CASSDRVANSPLHF

D: .
size: .
V: TRBV11-3
J: TRBJ1-2
DNA: TGTGCCAGCAGCTTAAACGGCTATGGCTACACCTTC
CDR3: CASSLNGYGYTF

D: .
size: .
V: TRBV7-8
J: TRBJ2-5
DNA: TGTGCCAGCAGCTTCTTCCTCGATCAAGAGACCCAGTACTTC
CDR3: CASSFFLDQETQYF

D: .
size: .
V: TRBV6-2/TRBV6-3
J: TRBJ2-1
DNA: TGTGCCAGCAGTATATTCGGGCCGGGTCGAAATGAGCAGTTCTTC
CDR3: CASSIFGPGRNEQFF

D: .
size: .
V: TRBV16
J: TRBJ2-7
DNA: TGTGCCAGCAGCCCTCGGGGACGGAGATATTACGAGCAGTACTTC
CDR3: CASSPRGRRYYEQYF

D: .
size: few
V: TRBV7-2
J: TRBJ1-6
DNA: TGTGCCAGCAGCTTAGGTCAGGAGAATTCACCCCTCCACTTT
CDR3: CASSLGQENSPLHF

D: .
size: .
V: TRBV5-1
J: TRBJ2-1
DNA: TGCGCCAGCAGTTGGGGGCTAAGGGGCCGATCCTACAATGAGCAGTTCTTC
CDR3: CASSWGLRGRSYNEQFF

D: .
size: few
V: TRBV6-1
J: TRBJ1-3
DNA: TGTGCCAGCAGTGAAACAGGCAATCCTGGAAACACCATATATTTT
CDR3: CASSETGNPGNTIYF

D: .
size: once
V: TRBV9
J: TRBJ1-1
DNA: TGTGCCAGCAGCGTTTCTGCAGACGCGAACACTGAAGCTTTCTTT
CDR3: CASSVSADANTEAFF

D: TRBD2
size: .
V: TRBV7-6
J: TRBJ2-5
DNA: TGTGCCAGCAGCTTAGCGCTAACTAGCGGGAAGGAAACCCAGTACTTC
CDR3: CASSLALTSGKETQYF

D: .
size: .
V: TRBV6-5
J: TRBJ1-3
DNA: TGTGCCACGGGACGAATCTCTGGAAACACCATATATTTT
CDR3: CATGRISGNTIYF

D: .
size: .
V: TRBV6-2/TRBV6-3
J: TRBJ2-7
DNA: TGTGCCAGCAGCCGGACAGTCGAGCAGTACTTC
CDR3: CASSRTVEQYF

D: .
size: .
V: TRBV5-4
J: TRBJ2-3
DNA: TGTGCCAGCAGCCCCCCGGAGTCGTCCACAGATACGCAGTATTTT
CDR3: CASSPPESSTDTQYF

D: TRBD2
size: once
V: TRBV5-6
J: TRBJ2-1
DNA: TGTGCCAGCAGCCCCATAGGGACTAGCGGGAGTAATGAGCAGTTCTTC
CDR3: CASSPIGTSGSNEQFF

D: .
size: .
V: TRBV10-3
J: TRBJ2-7
DNA: TGTGCCATCAGTGAGTCCTCTGGGGACGAGCAGTACTTC
CDR3: CAISESSGDEQYF

D: .
size: .
V: TRBV7-9
J: TRBJ2-7
DNA: TGTGCCAGCAGCTTAGCTTTCGAGATAAGCTACGAGCAGTACTTC
CDR3: CASSLAFEISYEQYF

D: TRBD2
size: .
V: TRBV7-6
J: TRBJ2-7
DNA: TGTGCCAGCAGCTCGGGACTAGCGTTCGCCTACGAGCAGTACTTC
CDR3: CASSSGLAFAYEQYF

D: TRBD2
size: .
V: TRBV6-2/TRBV6-3
J: TRBJ2-7
DNA: TGTGCCAGCAGTTCGAGACTAGCCCCCTCCGACTTC
CDR3: CASSSRLAPSDF

D: .
size: .
V: TRBV27
J: TRBJ2-1
DNA: TGTGCCAGCAGCTTTGGGGTAAGGGGAGGATCCTACAATGAGCAGTTCTTC
CDR3: CASSFGVRGGSYNEQFF

D: .
size: .
V: TRBV5-1
J: TRBJ2-7
DNA: TGCGCCAGCAGCTTGTCAATGGCGGTCACCTACGAGCAGTACTTC
CDR3: CASSLSMAVTYEQYF

D: .
size: .
V: TRBV6-6
J: TRBJ2-5
DNA: TGTGCCAGCGGAGTAGCACAAGAGACCCAGTACTTC
CDR3: CASGVAQETQYF

D: TRBD1
size: .
V: TRBV11-1
J: TRBJ2-7
DNA: TGTGCCAGCAGCTTAACCGGGACAGGGGTTCCCGAGCAGTACTTC
CDR3: CASSLTGTGVPEQYF

D: .
size: .
V: TRBV20-1
J: TRBJ2-6
DNA: TGCAGTGCTAGTCTTTCCGGCTCTGGGGCCAACGTCCTGACTTTC
CDR3: CSASLSGSGANVLTF

D: TRBD1
size: .
V: TRBV7-9
J: TRBJ1-4
DNA: TGTGCCAGCAGCACAAGACAGGGGACTGAGGAAAAACTGTTTTTT
CDR3: CASSTRQGTEEKLFF

D: .
size: .
V: TRBV7-2
J: TRBJ1-4
DNA: TGTGCCAGCAGCTTACGGAGTGGGGGGGGAGGTGAAAAACTGTTTTTT
CDR3: CASSLRSGGGGEKLFF

D: TRBD1
size: .
V: TRBV28
J: TRBJ1-1
DNA: TGTGCCAGCAGTTCTCCAGGGGGGAACACTGAAGCTTTCTTT
CDR3: CASSSPGGNTEAFF

D: .
size: .
V: TRBV11-3
J: TRBJ2-2
DNA: TGTGCCAGCAGCACAGCCGGAGAGGACACCGGGGAGCTGTTTTTT
CDR3: CASSTAGEDTGELFF

D: .
size: .
V: TRBV25-1
J: TRBJ2-2
DNA: TGTGCCAGCAGTGACGTACGACAGGCCACGAACACCGGGGAGCTGTTTTTT
CDR3: CASSDVRQATNTGELFF